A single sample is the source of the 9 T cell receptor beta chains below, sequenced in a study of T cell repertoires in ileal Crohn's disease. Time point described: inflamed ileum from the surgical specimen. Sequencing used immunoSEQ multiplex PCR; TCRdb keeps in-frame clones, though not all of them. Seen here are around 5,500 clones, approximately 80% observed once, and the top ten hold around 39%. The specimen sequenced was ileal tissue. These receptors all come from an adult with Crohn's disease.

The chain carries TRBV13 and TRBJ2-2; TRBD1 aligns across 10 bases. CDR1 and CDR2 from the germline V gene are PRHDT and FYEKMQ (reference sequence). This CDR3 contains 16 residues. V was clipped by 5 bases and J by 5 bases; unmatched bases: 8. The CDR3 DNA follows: TGTGCCAGCAGCACTCGGGACAGGGGAATGACCGGGGAGCTGTTTTTT. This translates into CASSTRDRGMTGELFF.

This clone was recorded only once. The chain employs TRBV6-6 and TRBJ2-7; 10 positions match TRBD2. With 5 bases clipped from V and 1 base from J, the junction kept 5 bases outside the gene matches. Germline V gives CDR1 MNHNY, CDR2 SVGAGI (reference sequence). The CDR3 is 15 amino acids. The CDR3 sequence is CASSTSGVYSYEQYF. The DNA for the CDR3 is TGTGCCAGCAGTACTAGCGGGGTGTATTCCTACGAGCAGTACTTC.

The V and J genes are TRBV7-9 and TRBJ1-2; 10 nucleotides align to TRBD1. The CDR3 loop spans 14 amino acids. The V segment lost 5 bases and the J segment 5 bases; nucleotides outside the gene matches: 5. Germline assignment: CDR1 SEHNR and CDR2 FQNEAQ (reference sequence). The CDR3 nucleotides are TGTGCCAGCAGCCTGACAGGGGGCGATTATGGCTACACCTTC. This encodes CASSLTGGDYGYTF.

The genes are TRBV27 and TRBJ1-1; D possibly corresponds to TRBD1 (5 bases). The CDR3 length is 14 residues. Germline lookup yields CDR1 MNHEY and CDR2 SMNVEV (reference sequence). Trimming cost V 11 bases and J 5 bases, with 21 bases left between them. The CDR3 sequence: CAPRRTSGVTEAFF. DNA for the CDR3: TGTGCCCCTCGGAGAACCTCGGGGGTTACTGAAGCTTTCTTT.

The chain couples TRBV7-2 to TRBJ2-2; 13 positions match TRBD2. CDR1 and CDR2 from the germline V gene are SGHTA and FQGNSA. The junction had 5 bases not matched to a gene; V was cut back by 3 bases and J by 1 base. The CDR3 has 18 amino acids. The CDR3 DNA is TGTGCCAGCAGCTTTCGACTAGCGGGGGGTCAGAACACCGGGGAGCTGTTTTTT. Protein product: CASSFRLAGGQNTGELFF.

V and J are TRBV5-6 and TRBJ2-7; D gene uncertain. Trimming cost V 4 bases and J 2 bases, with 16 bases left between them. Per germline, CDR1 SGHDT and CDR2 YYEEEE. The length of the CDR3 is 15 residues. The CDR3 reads CASSARPIATYEQYF. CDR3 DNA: TGTGCCAGCAGCGCGAGGCCGATTGCCACCTACGAGCAGTACTTC.

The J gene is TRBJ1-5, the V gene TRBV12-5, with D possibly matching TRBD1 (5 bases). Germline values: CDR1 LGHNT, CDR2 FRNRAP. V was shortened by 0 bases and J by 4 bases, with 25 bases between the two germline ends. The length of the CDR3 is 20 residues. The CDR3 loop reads CASGLVVGRDDQSQNQPQHF. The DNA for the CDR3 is TGTGCTAGTGGTTTGGTGGTGGGCCGGGACGACCAGTCACAAAATCAGCCCCAGCATTTT.

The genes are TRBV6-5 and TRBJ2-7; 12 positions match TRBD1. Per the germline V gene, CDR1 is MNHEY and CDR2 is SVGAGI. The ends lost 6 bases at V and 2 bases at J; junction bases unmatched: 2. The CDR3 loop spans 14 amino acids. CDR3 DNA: TGTGCCAGCAGGCGGGACAGGGGGCCCTACGAGCAGTACTTC. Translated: CASRRDRGPYEQYF.

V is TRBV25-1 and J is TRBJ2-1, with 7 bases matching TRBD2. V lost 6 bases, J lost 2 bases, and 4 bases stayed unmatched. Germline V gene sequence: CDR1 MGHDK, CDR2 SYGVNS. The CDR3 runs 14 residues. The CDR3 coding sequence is TGTGCCAGCAGACAGGCGGGGGCCTACAATGAGCAGTTCTTC. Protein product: CASRQAGAYNEQFF.